One and the same sample provided the 31 T cell receptor beta chains below, sequenced in a study of T cell responses to AZD1222 COVID-19 vaccine. Generated by immunoSEQ multiplex PCR, the TCRdb table keeps only in-frame clones and is missing some. Of about 110,000 clones in the sample, over 75% were seen once. The sample consisted of peripheral blood, taken on day 0 of AZD1222 vaccination. Receptor source: an adult in good health.

This chain joins TRBV18 and TRBJ1-5; 7 bases are shared with TRBD1. The CDR3 is 14 amino acids. V shed 4 bases, J shed 6 bases, and the junction held 6 bases outside the gene matches. Germline V gene lookup returns CDR1 KGHSH and CDR2 LQKENI. The DNA of the CDR3 is TGTGCCAGCTCACTAGGGGGCGACGGTCAGCCCCAGCATTTT. Translated, it gives CASSLGGDGQPQHF.

This chain joins TRBV5-1 and TRBJ2-1; 8 positions agree with TRBD2. Unmatched junction bases numbered 13, after V lost 4 bases and J lost 10 bases. The CDR3 has 15 residues. Germline V CDR1 and CDR2: SGHRS, YFSETQ. As DNA, the CDR3 is TGCGCCAGCAGCCAGAACAGCGGGAGTCCTTGGGAGCAGTTCTTC. It codes for CASSQNSGSPWEQFF.

The chain carries TRBV6-6 and TRBJ2-7; perhaps TRBD1 as D (6 bases). Germline lookup yields CDR1 MNHNY and CDR2 SVGAGI (reference sequence). The CDR3 covers 13 residues. Trimming stripped 7 bases from V and 2 bases from J, with 12 bases between. This CDR3 reads CASNWGPTYEQYF. The CDR3 DNA reads TGTGCCAGCAACTGGGGGCCAACCTACGAGCAGTACTTC.

The V and J genes are TRBV12-3 or TRBV12-4 and TRBJ1-2, with no clear D. The CDR3 sequence is 13 residues long. The V end lost 5 bases, the J end lost 2 bases, and 9 bases lay between the germline ends. As DNA, the CDR3 is TGTGCCAGCAGTAGGGTGGAGAACTATGGCTACACCTTC. Its translation is CASSRVENYGYTF.

The CDR3 here is CAISEAAPTYGYTF. CDR3 nucleotide sequence: TGTGCCATCAGTGAGGCCGCTCCTACTTATGGCTACACCTTC. The V call is TRBV10-3, the J call TRBJ1-2, with D uncertain. CDR1 and CDR2 from the germline V gene are ENHRY and SYGVKD. Trimming pared 2 bases from V and 5 bases from J, leaving 12 bases between. This CDR3 is built from 14 residues.

V gene TRBV6-5 combines with J gene TRBJ2-3; D unresolved. The CDR3 length is 13 residues. Germline values: CDR1 MNHEY, CDR2 SVGAGI. Trimming cost V 5 bases and J 0 bases, with 6 bases left between them. CDR3 amino acids: CASSPGSTDTQYF. The CDR3 DNA reads as TGTGCCAGCAGTCCGGGTAGCACAGATACGCAGTATTTT.

Only one count was recorded for this clone. The chain joins TRBV11-3 to TRBJ2-2, with 10 bases identical to TRBD1. The CDR3 contains 18 residues. The germline gives CDR1 SGHNT, CDR2 YENEEA. The J segment lost 4 bases and the V segment lost 5 bases, leaving 13 bases of the junction unmatched. In DNA form, the CDR3 reads TGTGCCAGCAGCCCAGGGACCGGGACAGGGGTTACCACCGGGGAGCTGTTTTTT. Its translation: CASSPGTGTGVTTGELFF. Looking up the rest from reference TRBV11-3 and TRBJ2-2 gives the full variable domain: EAGVVQSPRYKIIEKKQPVAFWCNPISGHNTLYWYLQNLGQGPELLIRYENEEAVDDSQLPKDRFSAERLKGVDSTLKIQPAELGDSAVYLCASSPGTGTGVTTGELFFGEGSRLTVL.

V gene TRBV6-2 or TRBV6-3 combines with J gene TRBJ1-2; D perhaps matches TRBD1 (5 bases). Trimming cost V 6 bases and J 8 bases, with 25 bases left between them. Germline V CDR1 and CDR2: MNHEY, SVGEGT. CDR3 length: 16 amino acids. The CDR3 region is CASSRRSDGIWGGYTF. The CDR3 DNA reads TGTGCCAGCAGCCGCCGTTCGGACGGCATTTGGGGCGGCTACACCTTC.

This clone was observed a handful of times. This chain joins TRBV5-1 and TRBJ2-3; 12 bases align to TRBD2. This CDR3 comprises 17 residues. With 1 base clipped from V and 5 bases from J, the junction kept 8 bases outside the gene matches. Germline CDR1 is SGHRS and CDR2 is YFSETQ. The CDR3 coding sequence is TGCGCCAGCAGCTTGTTCGCTGCGGGACTAGCGGGAGATACGCAGTATTTT. As protein: CASSLFAAGLAGDTQYF.

This chain links TRBV6-2 or TRBV6-3 with TRBJ1-2, with 9 positions matching TRBD1. V lost 5 bases and J lost 8; bases outside the gene matches: 15. The CDR3 covers 16 residues. Germline V gene data show CDR1 as MNHEY and CDR2 as SVGEGT. The CDR3 protein is CASSRRQDRGSGGYTF. The CDR3 DNA is TGTGCCAGCAGTAGACGGCAGGACAGGGGATCCGGGGGCTACACCTTC.

This clone was seen a single time. The chain is built from TRBV2 and TRBJ1-1; tentatively, D is TRBD1 (5 bases). Per the germline V gene, CDR1 is SNHLY and CDR2 is FYNNEI. The CDR3 is made up of 15 amino acids. Trimming left V 4 bases short and J 4 bases short, with 16 bases between. For the CDR3, the DNA is TGTGCCAGCAGTGCTGAGGGGTGGGGTAGCACTGAAGCTTTCTTT. Translated, it gives CASSAEGWGSTEAFF. Drawing the rest from reference TRBV2 and TRBJ1-1, the complete variable domain is EPEVTQTPSHQVTQMGQEVILRCVPISNHLYFYWYRQILGQKVEFLVSFYNNEISEKSEIFDDQFSVERPDGSNFTLKIRSTKLEDSAMYFCASSAEGWGSTEAFFGQGTRLTVV.

The rearrangement links TRBV5-1 to TRBJ2-1; no clear D. Looked up from germline, CDR1 is SGHRS and CDR2 is YFSETQ. The CDR3 runs to 14 residues. Deletions cut 0 bases from V and 8 bases from J, with 12 bases between. DNA of the CDR3: TGCGCCAGCAGCTTGGATCCCGGCGTCTATGAGCAGTTCTTC. It translates to CASSLDPGVYEQFF.

The rearrangement uses TRBV28 and TRBJ2-1; no clear D gene. This CDR3 has 11 amino acids. V was cut by 2 bases and J by 9 bases, with 5 bases left in between. Germline V gene data show CDR1 as MDHEN and CDR2 as SYDVKM. The CDR3 sequence: CASSLTLEQFF. Written as DNA, the CDR3 is TGTGCCAGCAGTTTAACCCTTGAGCAGTTCTTC.

CDR3 protein: CASSLGTDRVNTEAFF. The CDR3 region has the DNA TGCGCCAGCAGCTTGGGAACTGACAGGGTAAACACTGAAGCTTTCTTT. V usage is TRBV5-1 and J usage is TRBJ1-1, with TRBD1 matching 7 bases. The CDR3 is made up of 16 amino acids. V lost 0 bases, J lost 2 bases, and 7 bases stayed unmatched. Germline CDR1 SGHRS, CDR2 YFSETQ.

V is TRBV2 and J is TRBJ2-1; possibly TRBD2 for D (6 bases). The CDR3 has 15 residues. Germline values: CDR1 SNHLY, CDR2 FYNNEI. V was shortened by 8 bases and J by 0 bases, with 14 bases between the two germline ends. The CDR3 region has the DNA TGTGCCAGCGGGACGGCGGGAATCTCCTACAATGAGCAGTTCTTC. This gives the protein CASGTAGISYNEQFF. Combining the CDR3 with reference TRBV2 and TRBJ2-1 gives the whole variable domain EPEVTQTPSHQVTQMGQEVILRCVPISNHLYFYWYRQILGQKVEFLVSFYNNEISEKSEIFDDQFSVERPDGSNFTLKIRSTKLEDSAMYFCASGTAGISYNEQFFGPGTRLTVL.

The chain links TRBV6-5 to TRBJ1-4, with D perhaps matching TRBD1 (5 bases). Germline V lookup: CDR1 MNHEY, CDR2 SVGAGI. V was shortened by 8 bases and J by 8 bases, with 18 bases between the two germline ends. The CDR3 is made up of 14 amino acids. The chain's CDR3 is CASDAPGRGEKLFF. The CDR3 DNA follows: TGTGCCAGCGACGCACCGGGACGGGGGGAAAAACTGTTTTTT.

The V gene is TRBV14, the J gene TRBJ2-7, with unresolved D. Between the trimmed V and J ends, which lost 4 bases and 1 base, there was a span of 20 bases. The germline V gene encodes CDR1 SGHDN and CDR2 FVKESK. This CDR3 has 17 amino acids. CDR3: CASSPSSWQEGSYEQYF. The CDR3 DNA follows: TGTGCCAGCAGCCCTTCCAGTTGGCAGGAAGGATCCTACGAGCAGTACTTC.

The chain is built from TRBV5-6 and TRBJ2-1; unclear D gene. Germline V gene data show CDR1 as SGHDT and CDR2 as YYEEEE. CDR3 length: 12 residues. V dropped 2 bases and J dropped 8 bases, with 8 bases sitting between them. CDR3 region: CASSLIDDEQFF. Written as DNA, the CDR3 is TGTGCCAGCAGCTTAATAGACGATGAGCAGTTCTTC.

The chain carries TRBV24-1 and TRBJ2-3; D call uncertain. V was trimmed by 7 bases and J by 5 bases, leaving 15 bases between them. The length of the CDR3 is 14 residues. Germline CDR1 and CDR2: KGHDR and SFDVKD. The CDR3 DNA reads TGTGCCACCAGGGGTAGTTCCACCGTAGATACGCAGTATTTT. Protein product: CATRGSSTVDTQYF.

In nucleotides, the CDR3 is TGCGCCAGCAGCTTGCTGGGAGAGACCCAGTACTTC. It translates to CASSLLGETQYF. The V and J genes are TRBV5-1 and TRBJ2-5; no definite D call. The ends were cut back, 1 base at V and 4 bases at J, with 5 bases in the middle. There are 12 residues in the CDR3. The germline V gene has CDR1 SGHRS and CDR2 YFSETQ.

Here the CDR3 DNA reads TGTGCCAGCAGTCCCGGACAGGTTTATGGCTACACCTTC. As protein: CASSPGQVYGYTF. The chain has TRBV6-5 and TRBJ1-2, with TRBD1 identical over 7 bases. V gave up 5 bases and J gave up 5 bases; unmatched junction bases: 5. This CDR3 spans 13 amino acids. CDR1 and CDR2 from the germline V gene are MNHEY and SVGAGI.

The chain combines TRBV7-8 with TRBJ1-1, with D perhaps matching TRBD1 (6 bases). The CDR3 runs to 13 residues. Germline V gene sequence: CDR1 SGHVS, CDR2 FQNEAQ. V was clipped by 5 bases and J by 2 bases, with 9 bases between them. CDR3 coding DNA: TGTGCCAGCAGCAAAGGGGGAAACACTGAAGCTTTCTTT. This codes for CASSKGGNTEAFF.

V is TRBV27 and J is TRBJ2-3, with D unresolved. The CDR3 sequence is 18 residues long. Germline CDR1 reads MNHEY; CDR2 reads SMNVEV (reference sequence). V lost 6 bases and J lost 2, with 24 bases in between. The CDR3 loop is CASSLEAPREQTTDTQYF. DNA for the CDR3: TGTGCCAGCAGCCTAGAGGCCCCTAGGGAACAAACCACAGATACGCAGTATTTT.

This chain connects TRBV6-2 or TRBV6-3 to TRBJ2-3; either TRBD1 or TRBD2 may supply D (6 bases each). Germline-derived CDR1 and CDR2 are MNHEY and SVGEGT. Trimming left V 6 bases short and J 2 bases short, with 12 bases between. The CDR3 totals 14 residues. The CDR3 bases are TGTGCCAGCAGCGGACCGGGGGCCACAGATACGCAGTATTTT. This encodes CASSGPGATDTQYF.

Remarks on this clone: Other DNA sequences from this sample encode an identical CDR3 as well. The chain joins TRBV7-8 to TRBJ1-5; no firm D call. The V end lost 5 bases, the J end lost 2 bases, and 7 bases lay between the germline ends. Per germline, CDR1 SGHVS and CDR2 FQNEAQ. The CDR3 totals 13 residues. CDR3 sequence reads: CASSPAGNQPQHF. The CDR3 nucleotides are TGTGCCAGCAGCCCGGCTGGCAATCAGCCCCAGCATTTT.

The chain uses TRBV7-9 and TRBJ2-7; D may be TRBD2 (5 bases). The V end lost 5 bases, the J end lost 1 base, and 9 bases lay between the germline ends. The V gene's germline CDR1 is SEHNR and CDR2 FQNEAQ (reference sequence). The CDR3 spans 13 residues. This chain's CDR3 is CASSEGLSYEQYF. The CDR3 DNA is TGTGCCAGCAGCGAGGGCCTTTCCTACGAGCAGTACTTC.

The chain is built from TRBV19 and TRBJ1-5; the D gene is possibly TRBD1 (5 bases). Germline-derived CDR1 and CDR2 are LNHDA and SQIVND (reference sequence). The CDR3 consists of 13 residues. The germline V and J ends were trimmed by 7 bases and 7 bases, with 14 bases remaining between them. CDR3 in amino acids: CASIKGFGQPQHF. The DNA for the CDR3 is TGTGCCAGTATTAAGGGGTTCGGGCAGCCCCAGCATTTT.

On this clone: Because the CDR3's place on the DNA is in doubt, the DNA is left out and the CDR3 is given as listed by TCRdb. This chain links TRBV21-1 with TRBJ1-5; the table gives TRBD1 as D, unverified against the DNA. TRBV21-1 is given as a pseudogene. The CDR3 is 15 residues long, counting both termini. CDR3 region: CASSKVGQGNQPQHF.

This chain links TRBV6-2 or TRBV6-3 with TRBJ1-1; a possible D gene is TRBD1 (5 bases). Per germline, CDR1 MNHEY and CDR2 SVGEGT. The CDR3 is made up of 16 amino acids. The V and J ends lost 0 bases and 5 bases respectively, with 16 bases between them. CDR3 amino acids: CASSYSTRGGGTEAFF. In DNA form, the CDR3 reads TGTGCCAGCAGTTACTCGACGCGGGGCGGAGGGACTGAAGCTTTCTTT.

Only one count was recorded for this clone. The rearrangement uses TRBV28 and TRBJ2-7, with 10 nucleotides matching TRBD1. Per the germline V gene, CDR1 is MDHEN and CDR2 is SYDVKM. The CDR3 length is 14 residues. Trimming cost V 4 bases and J 2 bases; bases outside gene matches: 2. CDR3 bases: TGTGCCAGCAGTTCGGGACAGGGGCCCTACGAGCAGTACTTC. Amino acid sequence: CASSSGQGPYEQYF.

The chain has TRBV30 and TRBJ2-2, with 13 bases aligning to TRBD2. V was pared by 5 bases and J by 4 bases, with 10 bases of the junction left unmatched. CDR1 is GTSNPN and CDR2 is SVGIG in the germline V gene (reference sequence). The length of the CDR3 is 17 residues. CDR3 loop: CAWHRWTSGGPTGELFF. CDR3 bases: TGTGCCTGGCACCGCTGGACTAGCGGGGGCCCCACCGGGGAGCTGTTTTTT.